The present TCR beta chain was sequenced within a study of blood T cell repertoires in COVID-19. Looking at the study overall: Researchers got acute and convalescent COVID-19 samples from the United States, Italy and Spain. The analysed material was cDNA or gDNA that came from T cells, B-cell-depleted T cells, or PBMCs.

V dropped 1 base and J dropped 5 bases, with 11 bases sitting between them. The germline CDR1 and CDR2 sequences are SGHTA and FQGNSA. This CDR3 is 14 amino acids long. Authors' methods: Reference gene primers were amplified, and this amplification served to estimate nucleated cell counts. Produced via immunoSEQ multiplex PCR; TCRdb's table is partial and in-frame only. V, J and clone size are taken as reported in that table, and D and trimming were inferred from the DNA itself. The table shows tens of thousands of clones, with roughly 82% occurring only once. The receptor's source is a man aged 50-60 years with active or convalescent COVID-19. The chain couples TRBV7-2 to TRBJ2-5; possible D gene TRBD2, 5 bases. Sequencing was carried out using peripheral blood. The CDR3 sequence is CASSLDIARETQYF. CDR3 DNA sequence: TGTGCCAGCAGCTTAGATATAGCGAGGGAGACCCAGTACTTC.